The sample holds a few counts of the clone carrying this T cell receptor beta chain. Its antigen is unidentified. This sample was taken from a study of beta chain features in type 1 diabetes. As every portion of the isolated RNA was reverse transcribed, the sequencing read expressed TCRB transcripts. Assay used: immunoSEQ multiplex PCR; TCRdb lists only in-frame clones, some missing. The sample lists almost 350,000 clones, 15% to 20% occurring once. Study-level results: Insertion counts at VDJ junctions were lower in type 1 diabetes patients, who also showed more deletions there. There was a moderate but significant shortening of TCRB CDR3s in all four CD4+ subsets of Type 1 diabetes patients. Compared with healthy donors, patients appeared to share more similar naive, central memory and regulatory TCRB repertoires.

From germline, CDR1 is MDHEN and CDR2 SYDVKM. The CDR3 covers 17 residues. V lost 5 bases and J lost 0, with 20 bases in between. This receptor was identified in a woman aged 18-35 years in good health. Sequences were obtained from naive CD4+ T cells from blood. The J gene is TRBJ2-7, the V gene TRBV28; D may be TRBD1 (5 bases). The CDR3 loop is CASSALLKGHSSYEQYF. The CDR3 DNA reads TGTGCCAGCAGTGCCTTACTCAAGGGGCACAGCTCCTACGAGCAGTACTTC.